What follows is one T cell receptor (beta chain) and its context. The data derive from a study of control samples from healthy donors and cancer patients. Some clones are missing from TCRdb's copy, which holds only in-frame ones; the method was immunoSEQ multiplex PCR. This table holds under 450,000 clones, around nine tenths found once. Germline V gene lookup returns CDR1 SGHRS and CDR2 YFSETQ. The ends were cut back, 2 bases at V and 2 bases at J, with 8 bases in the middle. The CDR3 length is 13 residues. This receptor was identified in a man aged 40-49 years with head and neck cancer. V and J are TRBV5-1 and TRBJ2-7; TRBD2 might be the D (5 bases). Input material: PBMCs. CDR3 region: CASSLLGPYEQYF. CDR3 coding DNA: TGCGCCAGCAGCTTACTAGGTCCCTACGAGCAGTACTTC.